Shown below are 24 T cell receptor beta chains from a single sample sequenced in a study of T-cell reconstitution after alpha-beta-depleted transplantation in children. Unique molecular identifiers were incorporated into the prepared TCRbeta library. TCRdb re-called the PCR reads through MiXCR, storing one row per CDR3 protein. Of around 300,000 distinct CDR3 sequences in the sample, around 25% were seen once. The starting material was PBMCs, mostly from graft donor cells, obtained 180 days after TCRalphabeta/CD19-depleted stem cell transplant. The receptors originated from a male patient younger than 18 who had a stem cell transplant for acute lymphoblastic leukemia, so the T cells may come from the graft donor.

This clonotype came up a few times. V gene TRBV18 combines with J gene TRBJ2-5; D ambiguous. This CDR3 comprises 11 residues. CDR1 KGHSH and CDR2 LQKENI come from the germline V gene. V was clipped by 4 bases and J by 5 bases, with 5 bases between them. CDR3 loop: CASSRAETQYF. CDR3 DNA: TGTGCCAGCTCACGTGCGGAGACCCAGTACTTC.

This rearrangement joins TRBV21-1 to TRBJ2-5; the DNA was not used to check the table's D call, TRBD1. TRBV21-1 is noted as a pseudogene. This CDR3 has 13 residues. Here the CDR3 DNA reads TGTGCCAGCAGCAAGGGGGCGGAAGAGACCCAGTACTTC. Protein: CASSKGAEETQYF.

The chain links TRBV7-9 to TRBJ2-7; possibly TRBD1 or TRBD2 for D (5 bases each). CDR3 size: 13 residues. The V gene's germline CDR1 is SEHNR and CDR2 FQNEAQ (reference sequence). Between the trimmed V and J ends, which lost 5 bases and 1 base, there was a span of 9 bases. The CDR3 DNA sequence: TGTGCCAGCAGCGAGGGACGTTCCTACGAGCAGTACTTC. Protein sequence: CASSEGRSYEQYF.

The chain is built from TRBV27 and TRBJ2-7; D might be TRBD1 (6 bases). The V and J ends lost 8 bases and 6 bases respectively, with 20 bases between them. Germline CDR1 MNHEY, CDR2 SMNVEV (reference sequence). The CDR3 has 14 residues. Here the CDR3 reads CASGNSNRAGEQYF. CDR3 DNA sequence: TGTGCCAGCGGCAATTCAAACAGGGCGGGCGAGCAGTACTTC.

The CDR3 coding sequence is TGTGCCAGCAGCTTAACTTCTAGCACAGATACGCAGTATTTT. Protein product: CASSLTSSTDTQYF. V usage is TRBV7-3 and J usage is TRBJ2-3; unclear D gene. The CDR3 runs 14 residues. The germline CDR1 and CDR2 sequences are SGHTA and FQGTGA. The V gene lost 0 bases and the J gene lost 0 bases, with 4 bases spanning the gap.

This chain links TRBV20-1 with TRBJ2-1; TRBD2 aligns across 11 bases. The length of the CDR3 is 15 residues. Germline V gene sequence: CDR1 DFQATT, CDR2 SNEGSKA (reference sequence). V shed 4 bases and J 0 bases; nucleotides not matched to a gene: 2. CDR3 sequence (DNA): TGCAGTGCTAACGGACTAGCGGGCTCCTACAATGAGCAGTTCTTC. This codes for CSANGLAGSYNEQFF.

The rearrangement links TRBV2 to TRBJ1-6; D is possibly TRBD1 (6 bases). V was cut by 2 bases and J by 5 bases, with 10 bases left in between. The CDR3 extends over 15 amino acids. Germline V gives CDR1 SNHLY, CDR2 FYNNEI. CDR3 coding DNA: TGTGCCAGCAGTGAAACGGACAGCAATAATTCACCCCTCCACTTT. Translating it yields CASSETDSNNSPLHF.

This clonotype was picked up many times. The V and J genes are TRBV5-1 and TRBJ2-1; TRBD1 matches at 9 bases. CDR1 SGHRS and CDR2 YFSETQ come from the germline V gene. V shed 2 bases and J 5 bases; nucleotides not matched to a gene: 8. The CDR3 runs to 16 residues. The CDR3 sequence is CASSLPTGTGNNEQFF. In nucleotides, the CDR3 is TGCGCCAGCAGCTTACCCACCGGGACAGGGAACAATGAGCAGTTCTTC.

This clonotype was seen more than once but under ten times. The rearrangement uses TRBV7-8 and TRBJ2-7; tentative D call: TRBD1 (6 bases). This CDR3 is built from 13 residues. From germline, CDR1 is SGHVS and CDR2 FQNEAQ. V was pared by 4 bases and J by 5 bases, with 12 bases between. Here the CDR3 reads CASSSDRTNEQYF. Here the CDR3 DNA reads TGTGCCAGCAGCTCCGACAGGACAAACGAGCAGTACTTC.

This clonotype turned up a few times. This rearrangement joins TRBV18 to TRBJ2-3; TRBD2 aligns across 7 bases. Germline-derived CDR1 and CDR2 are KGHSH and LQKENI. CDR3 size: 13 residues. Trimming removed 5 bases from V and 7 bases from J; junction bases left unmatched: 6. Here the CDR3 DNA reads TGTGCCAGCTCAGGCACTAGCGTCAATACGCAGTATTTT. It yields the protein CASSGTSVNTQYF.

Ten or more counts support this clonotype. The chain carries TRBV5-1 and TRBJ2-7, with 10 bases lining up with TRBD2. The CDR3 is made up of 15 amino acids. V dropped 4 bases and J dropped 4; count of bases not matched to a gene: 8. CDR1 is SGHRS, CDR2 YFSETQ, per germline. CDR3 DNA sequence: TGCGCCAGCAGCCCCGGGACTAGCGACCAATACGAGCAGTACTTC. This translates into CASSPGTSDQYEQYF.

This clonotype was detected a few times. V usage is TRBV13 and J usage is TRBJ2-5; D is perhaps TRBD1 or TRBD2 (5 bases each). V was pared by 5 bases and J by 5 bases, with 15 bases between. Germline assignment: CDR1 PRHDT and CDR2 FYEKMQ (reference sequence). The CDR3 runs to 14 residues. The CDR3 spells CASSPYRRGETQYF. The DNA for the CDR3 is TGTGCCAGCAGCCCTTATAGACGGGGCGAGACCCAGTACTTC.

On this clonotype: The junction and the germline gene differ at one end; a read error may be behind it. This CDR3 is CATSQTGRGSKNIQYF. The CDR3 DNA follows: TGTGCCACCAGCCAAACCGGGAGGGGGAGCAAAAACATTCAGTACTTC. This rearrangement joins TRBV3-1 to TRBJ2-4, with 8 bases aligning to TRBD2. The CDR3 covers 16 residues. CDR1 and CDR2 (germline): LGHDT, YNNKEL (reference sequence).

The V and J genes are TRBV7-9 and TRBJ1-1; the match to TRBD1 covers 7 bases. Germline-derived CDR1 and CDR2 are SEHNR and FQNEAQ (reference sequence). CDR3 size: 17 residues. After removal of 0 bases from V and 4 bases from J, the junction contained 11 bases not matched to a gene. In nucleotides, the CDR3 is TGTGCCAGCAGCTTAGCAGCAGGGGGGGGAATGGGCACTGAAGCTTTCTTT. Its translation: CASSLAAGGGMGTEAFF.

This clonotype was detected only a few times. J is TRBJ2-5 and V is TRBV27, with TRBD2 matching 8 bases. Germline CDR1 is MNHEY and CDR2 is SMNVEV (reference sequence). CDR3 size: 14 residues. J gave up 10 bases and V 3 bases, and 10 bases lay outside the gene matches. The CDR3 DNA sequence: TGTGCCAGCAGTTTCTACGGGAGGGCCGGAGACCAGTACTTC. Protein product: CASSFYGRAGDQYF.

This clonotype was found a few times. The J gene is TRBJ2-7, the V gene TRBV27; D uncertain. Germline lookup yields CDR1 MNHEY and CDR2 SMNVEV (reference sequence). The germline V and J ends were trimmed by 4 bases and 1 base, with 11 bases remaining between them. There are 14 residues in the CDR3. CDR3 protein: CASSSLGLSYEQYF. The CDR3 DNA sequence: TGTGCCAGCAGTTCCCTCGGGCTATCCTACGAGCAGTACTTC.

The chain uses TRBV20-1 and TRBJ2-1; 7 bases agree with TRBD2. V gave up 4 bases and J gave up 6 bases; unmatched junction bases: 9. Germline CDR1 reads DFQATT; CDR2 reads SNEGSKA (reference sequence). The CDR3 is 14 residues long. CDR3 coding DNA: TGCAGTGCTAAGACTAGCCTCGGGTTCAATGAGCAGTTCTTC. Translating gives CSAKTSLGFNEQFF.

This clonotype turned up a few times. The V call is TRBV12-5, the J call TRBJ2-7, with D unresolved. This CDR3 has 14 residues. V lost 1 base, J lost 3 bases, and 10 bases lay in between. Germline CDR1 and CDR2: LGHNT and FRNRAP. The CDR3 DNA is TGTGCTAGTGGTTTGGAACCCGCACTCTACGAGCAGTACTTC. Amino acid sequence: CASGLEPALYEQYF.

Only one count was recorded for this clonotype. The CDR3 loop is CASSQGRQVTEAFF. Written as DNA, the CDR3 is TGCGCCAGCAGCCAGGGTAGACAGGTGACTGAAGCTTTCTTT. This chain links TRBV5-1 with TRBJ1-1; the D gene is possibly TRBD1 (6 bases). The V and J ends lost 4 bases and 5 bases respectively, with 15 bases between them. The CDR3 spans 14 residues. From germline, CDR1 is SGHRS and CDR2 YFSETQ. Complete variable domain (other parts from reference TRBV5-1 and TRBJ1-1): KAGVTQTPRYLIKTRGQQVTLSCSPISGHRSVSWYQQTPGQGLQFLFEYFSETQRNKGNFPGRFSGRQFSNSRSEMNVSTLELGDSALYLCASSQGRQVTEAFFGQGTRLTVV.

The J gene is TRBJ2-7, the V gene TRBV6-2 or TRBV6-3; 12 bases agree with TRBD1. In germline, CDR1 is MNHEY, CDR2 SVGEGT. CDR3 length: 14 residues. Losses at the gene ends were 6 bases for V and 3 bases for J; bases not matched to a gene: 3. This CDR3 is CASRGTGGRYEQYF. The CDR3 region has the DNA TGTGCCAGCAGAGGGACAGGGGGCCGCTACGAGCAGTACTTC.

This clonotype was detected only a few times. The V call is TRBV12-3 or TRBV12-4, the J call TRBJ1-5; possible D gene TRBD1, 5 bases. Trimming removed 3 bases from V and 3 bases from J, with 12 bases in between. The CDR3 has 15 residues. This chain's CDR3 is CASSLRGGDNQPQHF. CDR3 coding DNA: TGTGCCAGCAGTTTGCGTGGGGGTGACAATCAGCCCCAGCATTTT.

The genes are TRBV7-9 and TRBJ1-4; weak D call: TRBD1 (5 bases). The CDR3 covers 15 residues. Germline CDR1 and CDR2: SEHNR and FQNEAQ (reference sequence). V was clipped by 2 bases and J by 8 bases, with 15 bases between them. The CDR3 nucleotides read TGTGCCAGCAGCTTAAAAGGAGGGACCCCGGAAAAACTGTTTTTT. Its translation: CASSLKGGTPEKLFF.

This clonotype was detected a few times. This CDR3 reads CASSYAIQGGDGYTF. CDR3 nucleotide sequence: TGTGCCAGCAGTTATGCCATCCAGGGAGGAGATGGCTACACCTTC. This rearrangement joins TRBV6-5 to TRBJ1-2; weak D call: TRBD1 (5 bases). The CDR3 is made up of 15 amino acids. The V and J ends lost 3 bases and 6 bases respectively, with 17 bases between them. CDR1 is MNHEY and CDR2 is SVGAGI in the germline V gene.

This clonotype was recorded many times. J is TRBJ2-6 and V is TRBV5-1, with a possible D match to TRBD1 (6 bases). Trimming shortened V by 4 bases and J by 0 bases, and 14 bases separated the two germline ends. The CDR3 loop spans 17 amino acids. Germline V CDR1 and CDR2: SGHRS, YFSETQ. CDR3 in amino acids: CASSPLGQSSGANVLTF. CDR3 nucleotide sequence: TGCGCCAGCAGCCCCCTAGGACAGAGCTCTGGGGCCAACGTCCTGACTTTC.